The 17 T cell receptor beta chains presented below share a single source sample, sequenced in a study of cytomegalovirus exposure and HLA in healthy donors. The PCR employed 60 Vbeta primers together with 13 Jbeta primers. The method was immunoSEQ multiplex PCR; TCRdb's version includes in-frame clones alone and lacks a portion of them. The data show around 230,000 clones, roughly 78% seen once. The specimen was PBMCs. Every receptor here comes from a boy between 10 and 17 years old in good health and CMV-seronegative.

The sample holds a few counts of this clone. The chain carries TRBV10-3 and TRBJ2-3; 11 nucleotides line up with TRBD2. This CDR3 has 18 residues. Germline-derived CDR1 and CDR2 are ENHRY and SYGVKD. V lost 0 bases, J lost 4 bases, and 9 bases stayed unmatched. The CDR3 DNA reads as TGTGCCATCAGTGAGTCGGGCCAACTAGCGGGAGATGCAGATACGCAGTATTTT. Protein product: CAISESGQLAGDADTQYF.

In this sample, this clone turned up a few times. The V and J genes are TRBV6-1 and TRBJ2-7, with 12 bases aligning to TRBD2. Per the germline V gene, CDR1 is MNHNS and CDR2 is SASEGT. The CDR3 loop spans 15 amino acids. V lost 10 bases, J lost 0 bases, and 7 bases stayed unmatched. CDR3 coding DNA: TGTGCCACCTCCTCGGGACTAGCGGGCTCCTACGAGCAGTACTTC. Residues: CATSSGLAGSYEQYF.

The rearrangement uses TRBV18 and TRBJ2-1; 10 bases agree with TRBD2. CDR1 is KGHSH and CDR2 is LQKENI in the germline V gene. With 5 bases clipped from V and 5 bases from J, the junction kept 6 bases outside the gene matches. This CDR3 is 15 amino acids long. CDR3 region: CASSVAGGVHNEQFF. DNA for the CDR3: TGTGCCAGCTCAGTAGCGGGAGGAGTCCACAATGAGCAGTTCTTC.

V usage is TRBV5-6 and J usage is TRBJ1-1, with 8 bases fitting TRBD1. Germline CDR1 and CDR2: SGHDT and YYEEEE. The V gene end was trimmed by 1 base and the J gene end by 5 bases; junction bases not matched to a gene: 4. The CDR3 is 14 amino acids. The CDR3 coding sequence is TGTGCCAGCAGCTTGACAGGGGGTGATACTGAAGCTTTCTTT. Encoded protein: CASSLTGGDTEAFF.

V gene TRBV5-1 combines with J gene TRBJ2-1; 10 positions match TRBD2. The germline V gene encodes CDR1 SGHRS and CDR2 YFSETQ. V was clipped by 1 base and J by 6 bases; unmatched bases: 13. This CDR3 spans 18 amino acids. The CDR3 nucleotides are TGCGCCAGCAGCTTGTCTATGTGGGCTAGCGGGAGACCCAATGAGCAGTTCTTC. It encodes CASSLSMWASGRPNEQFF.

This sequence joins TRBV19 and TRBJ2-2; D is perhaps TRBD1 (5 bases). CDR1 and CDR2 (germline): LNHDA, SQIVND (reference sequence). The CDR3 length is 14 residues. The V end lost 3 bases, the J end lost 8 bases, and 13 bases lay between the germline ends. The CDR3 protein is CASSIGAWGGELFF. The CDR3 DNA reads TGTGCCAGTAGTATTGGGGCCTGGGGTGGGGAGCTGTTTTTT.

The sample holds a few counts of this clone. The V and J genes are TRBV11-3 and TRBJ2-1, with 11 nucleotides matching TRBD1. The V and J ends lost 7 bases and 9 bases, in that order; junction bases with no gene match: 11. The CDR3 length is 15 residues. Per the germline V gene, CDR1 is SGHNT and CDR2 is YENEEA. CDR3: CASNFRDRGVGEQFF. In nucleotides, the CDR3 is TGTGCCAGCAACTTCCGGGACAGGGGGGTTGGTGAGCAGTTCTTC.

CDR3 bases: TGCAGCATTTGGGGGGGCCGGCTAGCTAACTATGGCTACACCTTC. This sequence encodes CSIWGGRLANYGYTF. The V gene is TRBV29-1, the J gene TRBJ1-2, with D tentatively TRBD1 (6 bases). The CDR3 loop spans 15 amino acids. Germline CDR1 is SQVTM and CDR2 is ANQGSEA. V was pared by 8 bases and J by 0 bases, with 19 bases between.

The rearrangement uses TRBV6-6 and TRBJ2-1; possible D gene TRBD1, 5 bases. CDR1 and CDR2 from the germline V gene are MNHNY and SVGAGI (reference sequence). V was cut by 2 bases and J by 4 bases, with 12 bases left in between. The length of the CDR3 is 15 residues. The CDR3 coding sequence is TGTGCCAGCAGTTACCCCCCAGGGCGTTACAATGAGCAGTTCTTC. Translating gives CASSYPPGRYNEQFF.

This rearrangement joins TRBV5-3 to TRBJ1-2, with 9 bases aligning to TRBD1. Being an ORF, TRBV5-3 has a function that is uncertain. The CDR3 loop spans 14 amino acids. Losses at the gene ends were 4 bases for V and 8 bases for J; bases not matched to a gene: 9. The CDR3 is CARSRDREPVGYTF. In DNA form, the CDR3 reads TGTGCCAGAAGCCGGGACAGGGAGCCTGTGGGCTACACCTTC.

The chain links TRBV5-1 to TRBJ2-7; 10 positions match TRBD1. Trimming cost V 2 bases and J 1 base; bases outside gene matches: 6. Germline V CDR1 and CDR2: SGHRS, YFSETQ. The CDR3 is 16 amino acids. This chain's CDR3 is CASSFPGTGVSYEQYF. CDR3 nucleotide sequence: TGCGCCAGCAGCTTTCCCGGGACAGGGGTTTCCTACGAGCAGTACTTC.

The V and J genes are TRBV6-5 and TRBJ1-2; D remains ambiguous. CDR1 and CDR2 (germline): MNHEY, SVGAGI. The V end was cut by 6 bases, the J end by 3 bases, with 11 bases between. CDR3 length: 13 residues. The CDR3 region has the DNA TGTGCCAGCAGCCTCCTTGGAGACTATGGCTACACCTTC. Protein: CASSLLGDYGYTF.

The chain links TRBV7-8 to TRBJ2-3, with 10 bases lining up with TRBD2. The CDR3 covers 15 residues. The germline gives CDR1 SGHVS, CDR2 FQNEAQ. V gave up 1 base and J gave up 10 bases; unmatched junction bases: 8. The CDR3 sequence is CASSLGGVAGGAQYF. The CDR3 DNA reads TGTGCCAGCAGCTTAGGGGGGGTAGCGGGGGGCGCGCAGTATTTT. Based on the CDR3 plus reference TRBV7-8 and TRBJ2-3, the full variable domain is GAGVSQSPRYKVAKRGQDVALRCDPISGHVSLFWYQQALGQGPEFLTYFQNEAQLDKSGLPSDRFFAERPEGSVSTLKIQRTQQEDSAVYLCASSLGGVAGGAQYFGPGTRLTVL.

CDR3 loop: CASASDRGNPEAFF. DNA for the CDR3: TGTGCTAGTGCCTCCGACAGGGGAAACCCTGAAGCTTTCTTT. The rearrangement joins TRBV12-5 to TRBJ1-1, with 8 bases matching TRBD1. The germline gives CDR1 LGHNT, CDR2 FRNRAP. The CDR3 consists of 14 residues. V lost 7 bases to trimming and J lost 6 bases; unmatched junction nucleotides: 10.

The V gene is TRBV11-2, the J gene TRBJ2-3; 7 bases align to TRBD2. The germline V gene encodes CDR1 SGHAT and CDR2 FQNNGV. The CDR3 is 15 amino acids. V lost 1 base and J lost 5; bases outside the gene matches: 6. The DNA of the CDR3 is TGTGCCAGCAGCTTAGGAGGGAGGGGAGGAGATACGCAGTATTTT. This translates into CASSLGGRGGDTQYF.

This sequence joins TRBV11-3 and TRBJ1-6; TRBD1 might be the D (5 bases). From germline, CDR1 is SGHNT and CDR2 YENEEA. The CDR3 is made up of 12 amino acids. Trimming left V 5 bases short and J 7 bases short, with 6 bases between. The CDR3 is CASSRQNSPLHF. DNA for the CDR3: TGTGCCAGCAGCAGACAGAATTCACCCCTCCACTTT.

A remark on this clone: A read error may account for a junction end that differs from germline. The chain is built from TRBV7-9 and TRBJ2-1; D is perhaps TRBD2 (5 bases). There are 12 residues in the CDR3. Per the germline V gene, CDR1 is SEHNR and CDR2 is FQNEAQ (reference sequence). This chain's CDR3 is CSSSLARSEQFF. For the CDR3, the DNA is TGTTCCAGCAGCTTAGCGCGATCAGAGCAGTTCTTC.